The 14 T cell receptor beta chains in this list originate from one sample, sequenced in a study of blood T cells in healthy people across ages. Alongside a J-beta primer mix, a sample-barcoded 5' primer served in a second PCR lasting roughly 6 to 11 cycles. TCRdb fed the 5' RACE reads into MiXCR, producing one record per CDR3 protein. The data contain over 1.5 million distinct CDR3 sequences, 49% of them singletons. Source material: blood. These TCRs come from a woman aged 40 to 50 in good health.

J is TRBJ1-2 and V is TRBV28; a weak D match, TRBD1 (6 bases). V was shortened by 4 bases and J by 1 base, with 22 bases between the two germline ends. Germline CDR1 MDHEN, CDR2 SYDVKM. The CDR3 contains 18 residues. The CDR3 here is CASSSPGQGGGLNYGYTF. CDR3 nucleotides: TGTGCCAGCAGTTCCCCTGGGCAGGGTGGGGGCCTTAACTATGGCTACACCTTC.

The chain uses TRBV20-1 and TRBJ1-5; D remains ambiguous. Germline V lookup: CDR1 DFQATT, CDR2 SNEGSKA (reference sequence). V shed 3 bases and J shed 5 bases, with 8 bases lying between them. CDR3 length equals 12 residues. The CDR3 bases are TGCAGTGCTAGCCCAGGAGATCAGCCCCAGCATTTT. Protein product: CSASPGDQPQHF.

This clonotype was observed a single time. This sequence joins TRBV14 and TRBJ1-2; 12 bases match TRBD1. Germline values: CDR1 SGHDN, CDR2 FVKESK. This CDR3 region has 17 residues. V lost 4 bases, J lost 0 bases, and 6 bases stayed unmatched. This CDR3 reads CASSPGQGALANYGYTF. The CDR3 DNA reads TGTGCCAGCAGCCCGGGACAGGGGGCCTTAGCTAACTATGGCTACACCTTC.

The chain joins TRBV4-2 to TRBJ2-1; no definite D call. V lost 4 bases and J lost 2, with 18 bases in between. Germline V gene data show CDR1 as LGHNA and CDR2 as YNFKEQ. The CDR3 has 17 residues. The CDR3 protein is CASSLNSNGPPYNEQFF. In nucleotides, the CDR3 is TGTGCCAGCAGCCTTAACTCCAACGGGCCGCCCTACAATGAGCAGTTCTTC.

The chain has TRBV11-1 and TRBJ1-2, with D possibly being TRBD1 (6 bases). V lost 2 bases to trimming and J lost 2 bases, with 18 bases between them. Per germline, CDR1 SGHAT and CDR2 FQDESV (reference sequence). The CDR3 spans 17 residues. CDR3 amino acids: CASSLRLTVTGNYGYTF. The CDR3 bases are TGTGCCAGCAGCTTACGACTGACCGTGACAGGAAACTATGGCTACACCTTC.

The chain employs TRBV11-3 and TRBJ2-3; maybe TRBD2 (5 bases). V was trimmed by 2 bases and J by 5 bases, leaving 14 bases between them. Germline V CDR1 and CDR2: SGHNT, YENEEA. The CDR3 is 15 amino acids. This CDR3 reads CASSLTSFGGDTQYF. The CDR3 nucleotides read TGTGCCAGCAGCTTAACAAGTTTCGGAGGAGATACGCAGTATTTT.

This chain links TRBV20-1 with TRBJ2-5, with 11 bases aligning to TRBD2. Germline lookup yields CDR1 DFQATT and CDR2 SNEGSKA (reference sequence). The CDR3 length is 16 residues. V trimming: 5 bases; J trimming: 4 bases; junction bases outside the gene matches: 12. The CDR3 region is CSASSRTSGWGETQYF. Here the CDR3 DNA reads TGCAGTGCTTCCTCACGGACTAGCGGGTGGGGAGAGACCCAGTACTTC.

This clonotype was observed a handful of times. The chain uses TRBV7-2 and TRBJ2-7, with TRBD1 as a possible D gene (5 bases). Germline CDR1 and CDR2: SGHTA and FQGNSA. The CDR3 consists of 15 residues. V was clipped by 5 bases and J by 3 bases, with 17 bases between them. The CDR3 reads CASSEFPGQGYEQYF. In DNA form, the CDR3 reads TGTGCCAGCAGCGAATTCCCCGGGCAGGGCTACGAGCAGTACTTC.

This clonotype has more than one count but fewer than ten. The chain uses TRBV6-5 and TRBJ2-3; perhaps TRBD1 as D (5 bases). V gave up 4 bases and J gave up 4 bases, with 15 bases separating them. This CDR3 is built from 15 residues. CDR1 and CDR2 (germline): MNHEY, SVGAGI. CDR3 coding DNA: TGTGCCAGCAGTTCCCCGAGTAGCAGGGCAGATACGCAGTATTTT. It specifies CASSSPSSRADTQYF.

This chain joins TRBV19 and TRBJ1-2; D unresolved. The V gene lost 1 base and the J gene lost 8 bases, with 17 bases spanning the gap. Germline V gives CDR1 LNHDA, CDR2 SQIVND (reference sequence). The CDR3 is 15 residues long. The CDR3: CASSIVYRDARGYTF. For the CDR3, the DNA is TGTGCCAGTAGTATAGTTTACCGTGACGCTCGGGGCTACACCTTC.

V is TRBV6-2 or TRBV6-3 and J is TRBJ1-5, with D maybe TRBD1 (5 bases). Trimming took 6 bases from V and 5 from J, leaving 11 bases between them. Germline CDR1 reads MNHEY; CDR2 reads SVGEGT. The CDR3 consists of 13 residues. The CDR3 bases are TGTGCCAGCAGCGACGACAGTTATCAGCCCCAGCATTTT. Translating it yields CASSDDSYQPQHF.

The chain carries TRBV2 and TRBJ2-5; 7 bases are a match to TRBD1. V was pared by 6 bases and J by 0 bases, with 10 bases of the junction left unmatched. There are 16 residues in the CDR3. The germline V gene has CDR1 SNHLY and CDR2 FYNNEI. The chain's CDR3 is CASRDTTGIHQETQYF. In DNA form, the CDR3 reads TGTGCCAGCAGAGATACGACAGGGATACACCAAGAGACCCAGTACTTC.

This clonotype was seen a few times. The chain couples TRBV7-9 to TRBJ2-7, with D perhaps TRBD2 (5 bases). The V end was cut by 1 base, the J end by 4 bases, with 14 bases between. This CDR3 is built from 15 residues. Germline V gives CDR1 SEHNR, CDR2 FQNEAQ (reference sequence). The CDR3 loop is CASSLGPFGVYEQYF. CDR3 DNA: TGTGCCAGCAGCTTAGGGCCGTTCGGGGTGTACGAGCAGTACTTC. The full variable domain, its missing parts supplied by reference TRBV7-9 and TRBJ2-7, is DTGVSQNPRHKITKRGQNVTFRCDPISEHNRLYWYRQTLGQGPEFLTYFQNEAQLEKSRLLSDRFSAERPKGSFSTLEIQRTEQGDSAMYLCASSLGPFGVYEQYFGPGTRLTVT.

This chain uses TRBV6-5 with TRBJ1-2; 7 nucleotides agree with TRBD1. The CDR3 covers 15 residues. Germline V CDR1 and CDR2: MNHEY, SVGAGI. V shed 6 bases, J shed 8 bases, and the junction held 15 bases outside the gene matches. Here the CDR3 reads CASSARGQATYGYTF. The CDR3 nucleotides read TGTGCCAGCAGCGCTCGAGGACAGGCAACCTACGGCTACACCTTC.